A single sample gave rise to the 29 T cell receptor beta chains below, sequenced in a study of neoadjuvant anti-PD-1 for oral cavity cancer. Time point noted: after neoadjuvant nivolumab, at surgical resection. Generated by immunoSEQ multiplex PCR, the TCRdb table keeps only in-frame clones and is missing some. The table shows around 25,000 clones, with about 25% occurring only once. The sequencing used tumor tissue, collected after nivolumab (anti-PD-1) treatment. The receptors were sampled from a person between 40 and 85 years old with oral cavity squamous cell carcinoma.

This chain links TRBV18 with TRBJ2-7, with 8 bases that match TRBD2. From germline, CDR1 is KGHSH and CDR2 LQKENI. The V gene end was trimmed by 6 bases and the J gene end by 2 bases; junction bases not matched to a gene: 6. The CDR3 runs 14 residues. The CDR3 loop reads CASSIGSGAYEQYF. In DNA form, the CDR3 reads TGTGCCAGCTCCATCGGTAGCGGGGCCTACGAGCAGTACTTC. The full variable domain, its missing parts supplied by reference TRBV18 and TRBJ2-7, is NAGVMQNPRHLVRRRGQEARLRCSPMKGHSHVYWYRQLPEEGLKFMVYLQKENIIDESGMPKERFSAEFPKEGPSILRIQQVVRGDSAAYFCASSIGSGAYEQYFGPGTRLTVT.

This clone was seen once. The V and J genes are TRBV7-3 and TRBJ2-3; D is ambiguous. The germline V gene has CDR1 SGHTA and CDR2 FQGTGA. This CDR3 contains 14 residues. The V end lost 3 bases, the J end lost 2 bases, and 9 bases lay between the germline ends. CDR3 in amino acids: CASSLAAFTDTQYF. In DNA, the CDR3 is TGTGCCAGCAGCTTGGCAGCTTTCACAGATACGCAGTATTTT.

The DNA for the CDR3 is TGTGCCAGTTCTACGGGGGACAGCTATGGCTACACCTTC. It yields the protein CASSTGDSYGYTF. This chain joins TRBV28 and TRBJ1-2, with 7 bases lining up with TRBD1. V dropped 9 bases and J dropped 4; count of bases not matched to a gene: 8. This CDR3 has 13 residues. Germline loops: CDR1 MDHEN, CDR2 SYDVKM.

By share of the sample, this clone is medium-sized. The chain links TRBV27 to TRBJ2-1; D uncertain. The V gene's germline CDR1 is MNHEY and CDR2 SMNVEV (reference sequence). The V gene lost 8 bases and the J gene lost 8 bases, with 10 bases spanning the gap. The CDR3 extends over 11 amino acids. CDR3 residues: CASYSAHEQFF. CDR3 DNA sequence: TGTGCCAGCTACAGTGCCCATGAGCAGTTCTTC.

The chain has TRBV11-2 and TRBJ2-5; D is unresolved. CDR3 length: 12 amino acids. Germline V gene sequence: CDR1 SGHAT, CDR2 FQNNGV. Between the trimmed V and J ends, which lost 4 bases and 2 bases, there was a span of 5 bases. In nucleotides, the CDR3 is TGTGCCAGCAGCTCGGTGCAAGAGACCCAGTACTTC. It specifies CASSSVQETQYF.

This clone appeared a few times. The V call is TRBV19, the J call TRBJ1-5, with D maybe TRBD1 (5 bases). Germline loops: CDR1 LNHDA, CDR2 SQIVND (reference sequence). The CDR3 length is 14 residues. Trimming took off 6 bases at V and 7 bases at J, with 16 bases between the two ends. The CDR3 region is CASRFGVGTQPQHF. The CDR3 nucleotides read TGTGCCAGTAGATTTGGGGTCGGGACCCAGCCCCAGCATTTT. Variable domain in full (rest from reference TRBV19 and TRBJ1-5): DGGITQSPKYLFRKEGQNVTLSCEQNLNHDAMYWYRQDPGQGLRLIYYSQIVNDFQKGDIAEGYSVSREKKESFPLTVTSAQKNPTAFYLCASRFGVGTQPQHFGDGTRLSIL.

This clone has more than one count but fewer than ten. V and J are TRBV21-1 and TRBJ1-2. TRBV21-1 is tagged as a pseudogene. CDR3 length equals 12 residues. CDR3 nucleotides: TGTGCCAGCAGTACAGGGAGGGTGGGCTACACCTTC. Amino acid sequence: CASSTGRVGYTF.

This chain connects TRBV9 to TRBJ1-2; TRBD1 might be the D (5 bases). V was clipped by 1 base and J by 5 bases, with 15 bases between them. CDR3 length equals 15 residues. CDR1 and CDR2 from the germline V gene are SGDLS and YYNGEE. The CDR3 spells CASSVWGSPEYGYTF. In nucleotides, the CDR3 is TGTGCCAGCAGCGTATGGGGGTCCCCCGAGTATGGCTACACCTTC.

A remark on this clone: The junction departs from germline at one end; a sequencing error may be responsible. The rearrangement links TRBV11-2 to TRBJ2-7; 8 bases align to TRBD1. The CDR3 is 16 amino acids. CDR1 and CDR2 from the germline V gene are SGHAT and FQNNGV. The CDR3 sequence: CASSRLGQALSSEQYF. In DNA, the CDR3 is TGTGCCAGCAGCCGCCTGGGACAGGCGCTTTCCTCCGAGCAGTACTTC. Full variable domain (missing parts from reference TRBV11-2 and TRBJ2-7): EAGVAQSPRYKIIEKRQSVAFWCNPISGHATLYWYQQILGQGPKLLIQFQNNGVVDDSQLPKDRFSAERLKGVDSTLKIQPAKLEDSAVYLCASSRLGQALSSEQYFGPGTRLTVT.

This clone was picked up a small number of times. CDR3 sequence reads: CASSLIPSGTEAFF. For the CDR3, the DNA is TGTGCCAGCAGCTTGATACCTTCGGGCACTGAAGCTTTCTTT. The chain employs TRBV5-5 and TRBJ1-1; no clear D. The CDR3 spans 14 residues. V lost 1 base, J lost 4 bases, and 11 bases lay in between. Looked up from germline, CDR1 is SGHKS and CDR2 is YYEKEE (reference sequence). The full variable domain, in which reference TRBV5-5 and TRBJ1-1 provide the parts outside the CDR3, is DAGVTQSPTHLIKTRGQQVTLRCSPISGHKSVSWYQQVLGQGPQFIFQYYEKEERGRGNFPDRFSARQFPNYSSELNVNALLLGDSALYLCASSLIPSGTEAFFGQGTRLTVV.

The V call is TRBV27, the J call TRBJ2-5; the match to TRBD2 covers 7 bases. In germline, CDR1 is MNHEY, CDR2 SMNVEV (reference sequence). The CDR3 spans 15 residues. V trimming: 5 bases; J trimming: 1 base; junction bases outside the gene matches: 7. CDR3 sequence reads: CASSPSAGFQETQYF. The DNA of the CDR3 is TGTGCCAGCAGTCCGTCAGCGGGATTCCAAGAGACCCAGTACTTC.

The rearrangement joins TRBV27 to TRBJ1-3; a possible D gene is TRBD1 (6 bases). Germline lookup yields CDR1 MNHEY and CDR2 SMNVEV (reference sequence). V lost 2 bases to trimming and J lost 4 bases, with 12 bases between them. This CDR3 spans 15 amino acids. The chain's CDR3 is CASSLHGGKGNTIYF. The DNA of the CDR3 is TGTGCCAGCAGTTTACATGGGGGCAAAGGAAACACCATATATTTT.

The sample holds a few counts of this clone. The chain is built from TRBV4-1 and TRBJ1-6; D is undetermined. Germline CDR1 is MGHRA and CDR2 is YSYEKL. This CDR3 is built from 19 residues. V was clipped by 1 base and J by 0 bases, with 16 bases between them. The CDR3 DNA reads as TGCGCCAGCAGCCAAGTGGCCGGGCTCCATAGCTCCTATAATTCACCCCTCCACTTT. It is translated as CASSQVAGLHSSYNSPLHF.

This clone is medium-sized within its sample. The V call is TRBV6-6, the J call TRBJ2-7, with D possibly being TRBD2 (5 bases). CDR1 is MNHNY, CDR2 SVGAGI, per germline (reference sequence). V was shortened by 4 bases and J by 0 bases, with 13 bases between the two germline ends. The CDR3 runs to 15 residues. The CDR3 DNA sequence: TGTGCCAGCAGTTTCGTGTCGGGGAGCTCCTACGAGCAGTACTTC. The encoded protein is CASSFVSGSSYEQYF.

The CDR3 here is CASSLTSRTQYGELFF. The CDR3 DNA is TGTGCCAGCAGCTTAACGAGCCGGACACAATACGGGGAGCTGTTTTTT. This chain uses TRBV7-3 with TRBJ2-2, with TRBD1 as a possible D gene (5 bases). CDR1 is SGHTA and CDR2 is FQGTGA in the germline V gene. The CDR3 has 16 residues. V lost 0 bases, J lost 7 bases, and 15 bases lay in between.

The V gene is TRBV4-1, the J gene TRBJ1-2; weak D call: TRBD1 (6 bases). This CDR3 is 13 amino acids long. Germline V lookup: CDR1 MGHRA, CDR2 YSYEKL. Trimming shortened V by 4 bases and J by 8 bases, and 14 bases separated the two germline ends. The CDR3 is CASSRRGLEGYTF. For the CDR3, the DNA is TGCGCCAGCAGCCGACGGGGGCTGGAGGGCTACACCTTC.

The rearrangement links TRBV11-1 to TRBJ2-7; TRBD2 agrees at 7 bases. The CDR3 has 14 amino acids. Germline V lookup: CDR1 SGHAT, CDR2 FQDESV (reference sequence). V was clipped by 1 base and J by 3 bases; unmatched bases: 3. CDR3 nucleotide sequence: TGTGCCAGCAGCTTAGAGGGCGGGAGCTACGAGCAGTACTTC. It yields the protein CASSLEGGSYEQYF. The variable domain in full, with the rest retrieved from reference TRBV11-1 and TRBJ2-7, is EAEVAQSPRYKITEKSQAVAFWCDPISGHATLYWYRQILGQGPELLVQFQDESVVDDSQLPKDRFSAERLKGVDSTLKIQPAELGDSAMYLCASSLEGGSYEQYFGPGTRLTVT.

The V call is TRBV2, the J call TRBJ2-2, with 8 bases lining up with TRBD1. The germline gives CDR1 SNHLY, CDR2 FYNNEI. This CDR3 has 15 amino acids. V was pared by 10 bases and J by 3 bases, with 10 bases of the junction left unmatched. The CDR3, as DNA: TGTGCCACGACCGGACAGGGATTGTACACCGGGGAGCTGTTTTTT. It translates to CATTGQGLYTGELFF.

The sample holds a few counts of this clone. The chain couples TRBV5-1 to TRBJ2-5, with D hard to call. CDR1 is SGHRS and CDR2 is YFSETQ in the germline V gene. The CDR3 is 13 residues long. V was clipped by 0 bases and J by 2 bases, with 5 bases between them. This CDR3 is CASSLARQETQYF. The CDR3 DNA reads TGCGCCAGCAGCTTGGCCAGACAAGAGACCCAGTACTTC.

This clone was seen more than once but under ten times. The chain recombines TRBV5-1 with TRBJ2-1; the D is unclear. CDR1 is SGHRS and CDR2 is YFSETQ in the germline V gene. The CDR3 totals 13 residues. V was clipped by 4 bases and J by 8 bases, with 13 bases between them. The CDR3 protein is CASSHYGPDEQFF. The CDR3 DNA reads TGCGCCAGCAGCCATTACGGACCCGATGAGCAGTTCTTC.

Ten or more counts support this clone. The rearrangement joins TRBV7-9 to TRBJ1-2, with D perhaps matching TRBD1 (5 bases). The CDR3 covers 12 residues. Trimming removed 5 bases from V and 5 bases from J, with 9 bases in between. Germline CDR1 SEHNR, CDR2 FQNEAQ (reference sequence). The DNA of the CDR3 is TGTGCCAGCAGCGCCGACAGTTATGGCTACACCTTC. Translated, it gives CASSADSYGYTF.

The chain recombines TRBV6-6 with TRBJ2-3, with D tentatively TRBD2 (6 bases). The CDR3 totals 15 residues. V was pared by 4 bases and J by 2 bases, with 13 bases between. Per the germline V gene, CDR1 is MNHNY and CDR2 is SVGAGI (reference sequence). The CDR3 DNA reads TGTGCCAGCAGTTGGTTGGGCGGGGTCACAGATACGCAGTATTTT. The encoded protein is CASSWLGGVTDTQYF.

This clone occurred a few times. The chain carries TRBV6-5 and TRBJ2-1; D not resolved. V dropped 2 bases and J dropped 12 bases, with 11 bases sitting between them. The CDR3 totals 12 residues. In germline, CDR1 is MNHEY, CDR2 SVGAGI. The CDR3 DNA is TGTGCCAGCAGTTACAGTGGCGGACCGCAGTTCTTC. Amino acids: CASSYSGGPQFF.

This clone was recorded a few times. The chain couples TRBV11-2 to TRBJ1-5; TRBD1 is a possible D gene (6 bases). V was pared by 4 bases and J by 2 bases, with 12 bases between. Germline CDR1 is SGHAT and CDR2 is FQNNGV. This CDR3 spans 15 amino acids. The DNA of the CDR3 is TGTGCCAGCAGCTCAGGGACACATGGCAATCAGCCCCAGCATTTT. It codes for CASSSGTHGNQPQHF.

This clone has ten or more counts. V and J are TRBV30 and TRBJ1-1, with TRBD1 as a possible D gene (6 bases). Germline CDR1 GTSNPN, CDR2 SVGIG (reference sequence). Trimming took 3 bases from V and 4 from J, leaving 15 bases between them. This CDR3 spans 14 amino acids. In DNA, the CDR3 is TGTGCCTGGAGACGGGGGGGGCAGTTCACTGAAGCTTTCTTT. Protein: CAWRRGGQFTEAFF.

The V call is TRBV6-5, the J call TRBJ2-7; maybe TRBD2 (5 bases). From germline, CDR1 is MNHEY and CDR2 SVGAGI. The ends were cut back, 5 bases at V and 3 bases at J, with 14 bases in the middle. The CDR3 is made up of 14 amino acids. CDR3: CASSASPAGYEQYF. The CDR3 bases are TGTGCCAGCAGTGCCTCGCCCGCGGGCTACGAGCAGTACTTC.

This clone showed up many times. The chain has TRBV5-4 and TRBJ1-1, with D maybe TRBD1 (5 bases). This CDR3 is built from 15 residues. Trimming pared 1 base from V and 1 base from J, leaving 11 bases between. From germline, CDR1 is SGHNT and CDR2 YYREEE (reference sequence). The CDR3 loop reads CASSLRGRGNTEAFF. The CDR3 DNA follows: TGTGCCAGCAGCTTGAGGGGTCGGGGGAACACTGAAGCTTTCTTT. The complete variable domain, with remaining parts taken from reference TRBV5-4 and TRBJ1-1, reads ETGVTQSPTHLIKTRGQQVTLRCSSQSGHNTVSWYQQALGQGPQFIFQYYREEENGRGNFPPRFSGLQFPNYSSELNVNALELDDSALYLCASSLRGRGNTEAFFGQGTRLTVV.

This clone was observed a few times. Other DNA sequences of this sample code for an identical CDR3. This chain joins TRBV5-1 and TRBJ2-5; weak D call: TRBD2 (5 bases). Germline V gene sequence: CDR1 SGHRS, CDR2 YFSETQ. The V end lost 0 bases, the J end lost 2 bases, and 17 bases lay between the germline ends. The CDR3 is 17 residues long. The CDR3 DNA is TGCGCCAGCAGCTTGGCCTTAGCAGGAGGCCCTCAAGAGACCCAGTACTTC. It yields the protein CASSLALAGGPQETQYF.

The CDR3 spells CASSESGYTEAFF. The CDR3 coding sequence is TGTGCCAGCAGCGAATCAGGGTACACTGAAGCTTTCTTT. This chain connects TRBV9 to TRBJ1-1; possibly TRBD1 for D (5 bases). CDR3 length: 13 residues. Germline V lookup: CDR1 SGDLS, CDR2 YYNGEE. Deletions cut 3 bases from V and 3 bases from J, with 9 bases between. Based on the CDR3 plus reference TRBV9 and TRBJ1-1, the full variable domain is DSGVTQTPKHLITATGQRVTLRCSPRSGDLSVYWYQQSLDQGLQFLIQYYNGEERAKGNILERFSAQQFPDLHSELNLSSLELGDSALYFCASSESGYTEAFFGQGTRLTVV.